This T cell receptor beta chain was documented in a study of regulatory T cells in long-lasting Graves disease (dated by TCRdb to 2020 to 2023). The study in broad terms: Persistent Graves' disease was defined as antithyroid drug treatment for over 5 years with persistently positive TSH receptor autoantibodies. This study used TCR sequencing and RNA sequencing of peripheral blood to compare persistent Graves' disease patients against newly diagnosed Graves' disease patients. The study was registered as a clinical trial and conducted in China. A total of around 35 samples underwent TCR sequencing, from about 13 patients with persistent Graves' disease and roughly 20 patients with newly diagnosed Graves' disease. Antithyroid drugs had been taken for 8.5 to 13 years on average by persistent Graves' disease patients in the clinical cohort.

The germline V gene yields SGHTA for CDR1 and FQGNSA for CDR2. The V end loses 2 bases and the J end loses 2 bases, and a stretch of 3 bases separates them. Inclusive of the bounding cysteine and phenylalanine, the CDR3 is 12 residues long. Only CDR3 DNA is held: 36 bases, read in frame from base 1. This specimen's time point label, interpreted: persistent/refractory GD, antithyroid drugs over 5 years with positive TRAb. For both TCR sequencing and RNA sequencing, RNA was extracted from PBMCs using TRIzol. Graves' disease was diagnosed according to American Thyroid Association guidelines. The patients came from an endocrinology department in Xi'an, China. Each patient gave around 9 milliliters of peripheral blood, collected in an EDTA anticoagulant tube. PBMCs were isolated by Ficoll Paque Plus density gradient separation without further T cell sorting. An Agilent 2100 Bioanalyzer and agarose gel were used to check RNA quality, and a NanoDrop 2000 was used to measure RNA concentration.

Here is what the overall study found, with its caveats: Compared with newly diagnosed patients, patients with persistent Graves' disease had lower TCR Shannon entropy and fewer highly expanded clones, which suggests clonal expansion. The small sample size was acknowledged by the authors as a limitation that may reduce accuracy. Because the primary lesion, thyroid tissue, could not be accessed, the study looked at peripheral blood alone. Persistent patients shared more public clonotypes among themselves (around 3,000) than newly diagnosed patients did (approximately 970). Persistent disease showed preferential use of TRBV28, TRBJ1-2 and TRBJ2-5, whereas newly diagnosed disease favored TRBV20-1 and TRBJ2-1. Only the TCR beta chain was sequenced and analyzed.

Library construction relied on multiplex PCR. The instrument given in TCRdb is Illumina HiSeq 4000. CDR3 regions were amplified by Arm-PCR with iRepertoire HTBI primers to construct TCR beta libraries. PCR products were gel purified before sequencing. The study's own analysis went as follows. Gene usage analysis of CDR3 amino acid clonotypes relied on the approximately 62 TRBV and 15 or so TRBJ segments identified across samples. Filtered high-quality paired reads were merged into contigs using COPE and FqMerger. BLAST was used to align contigs to the IMGT TRBV, TRBD and TRBJ reference genes, and CDR3 was defined following IMGT. Clonotypes above 0.1% frequency were classified as highly expanded clones. Shannon entropy was used to measure repertoire diversity, and the Gini coefficient was used to measure V-J evenness. A clonotype found in more than one individual was treated as public. Using fastp at Q25 and MiXCR, TCRdb reprocessed the public reads and kept productive beta chains. Each record represents a unique CDR3 protein, reported with the most common genes and DNA among its rows. In this record, the V and J calls reflect TCRdb's handling and not the investigators' own analysis. This sample has some 340,000 distinct CDR3 sequences in its table, and roughly 23% of those were observed once. The top ten constitute around a quarter of the sample.

In this sample, this clonotype turned up a few times. The clone's antigen remains unknown. Base qualities are not provided; no much larger clone lies one nucleotide away. The sequences come from peripheral blood mononuclear cells (PBMCs), collected when the disease was refractory, from a patient treated with antithyroid drugs. The sequence came from a woman aged 40 to 50 with Graves disease. Donor details come from another sample of the same person, matched by shared clones. Here the chain combines TRBV7-2 and TRBJ2-5, with the D gene call left open. The CDR3 reads as follows: CASSLQQETQYF. At the DNA level, the sequence is TGTGCCAGCAGCTTACAGCAAGAGACCCAGTACTTC.